A single sample is the source of the 3 T cell receptor beta chains below, sequenced in a study of cytomegalovirus exposure and HLA in healthy donors. 60 Vbeta and 13 Jbeta primers were used in PCR. TCRdb keeps only in-frame clones here, not all; method: immunoSEQ multiplex PCR. Here the sample table reports 68,000 or so clones. Sequencing was carried out using PBMCs. Receptor source: a female donor in good health and CMV-seropositive.

The J gene is TRBJ2-3, the V gene TRBV5-1; possible D gene TRBD1, 5 bases. The CDR3 consists of 17 residues. V was clipped by 0 bases and J by 0 bases, with 14 bases between them. In germline, CDR1 is SGHRS, CDR2 YFSETQ. CDR3 sequence: CASSLGQGPFSTDTQYF. The CDR3 DNA sequence: TGCGCCAGCAGCTTGGGGCAGGGCCCTTTTAGCACAGATACGCAGTATTTT.

This chain connects TRBV11-2 to TRBJ2-1; D may be TRBD2 (5 bases). Germline lookup yields CDR1 SGHAT and CDR2 FQNNGV. Trimming cost V 6 bases and J 8 bases, with 17 bases left between them. This CDR3 contains 14 residues. CDR3 bases: TGTGCCAGCAGTGATAGGCCGGGGAGCGATGAGCAGTTCTTC. Residues: CASSDRPGSDEQFF.

Here the CDR3 reads CASSADDRPTEAFF. Here the CDR3 DNA reads TGCGCCAGCAGCGCGGACGACAGGCCCACTGAAGCTTTCTTT. The V and J genes are TRBV5-1 and TRBJ1-1, with D possibly TRBD1 on 6 matching bases. The V gene lost 4 bases and the J gene lost 4 bases, with 14 bases spanning the gap. This CDR3 is built from 14 residues. Germline values: CDR1 SGHRS, CDR2 YFSETQ.